The source of this TCR beta chain is a study of blood T cell repertoires in COVID-19. Study-level background: The United States, Italy and Spain supplied acute and convalescent COVID-19 samples. T cells, B-cell-depleted T cells, or PBMCs provided the cDNA or gDNA that served as material.

The V gene lost 0 bases and the J gene lost 8 bases, with 8 bases spanning the gap. Germline loops: CDR1 LNHDA, CDR2 SQIVND (reference sequence). This CDR3 contains 13 residues. The authors' processing: Estimates of nucleated cell counts were drawn from the amplification of reference gene primers. Produced via immunoSEQ multiplex PCR; TCRdb's table is partial and in-frame only. V and J calls and clone size come straight from that table; D and trimming were deduced from the DNA. The table records approximately 100,000 clones, around nine tenths of them present only once. The chain employs TRBV19 and TRBJ1-5; D ambiguous. The source material was peripheral blood. This sequence originates from a man between 65 and 85 years old with acute or convalescent COVID-19. CDR3 in amino acids: CASSIDMEEPQHF. The CDR3 DNA sequence: TGTGCCAGTAGTATAGATATGGAGGAGCCCCAGCATTTT. The full variable domain, its missing parts supplied by reference TRBV19 and TRBJ1-5, is DGGITQSPKYLFRKEGQNVTLSCEQNLNHDAMYWYRQDPGQGLRLIYYSQIVNDFQKGDIAEGYSVSREKKESFPLTVTSAQKNPTAFYLCASSIDMEEPQHFGDGTRLSIL.